The 23 T cell receptor beta chains reported below all come from one sample, sequenced in a study of cytomegalovirus exposure and HLA in healthy donors. The PCR had 60 Vbeta and 13 Jbeta primers. The repertoire was sequenced with immunoSEQ multiplex PCR; TCRdb's copy has only in-frame clones and lacks some. This table has about 130,000 clones, over 75% appearing once. Specimen: PBMCs. These receptors came from a man aged 25 to 45 in good health.

This rearrangement joins TRBV27 to TRBJ1-5, with no clear D. Between the trimmed V and J ends, which lost 3 bases and 1 base, there was a span of 7 bases. The CDR3 is 14 residues long. The germline V gene has CDR1 MNHEY and CDR2 SMNVEV (reference sequence). The CDR3 reads CASSFRGSNQPQHF. The CDR3 bases are TGTGCCAGCAGTTTTAGAGGAAGCAATCAGCCCCAGCATTTT.

The chain joins TRBV21-1 to TRBJ2-5; the D call of TRBD1 is as the table states it, not checked on the DNA. TRBV21-1 is recorded as a pseudogene. The CDR3 has 16 residues. DNA of the CDR3: TGTGCCAGCAGCGCGGACTGGGACAGCTATCAAGAGACCCAGTACTTC. Its translation is CASSADWDSYQETQYF.

This CDR3 is CASSLTNYEQYF. The CDR3 bases are TGTGCCAGCAGTTTGACTAACTACGAGCAGTACTTC. The chain couples TRBV28 to TRBJ2-7; maybe TRBD2 (5 bases). Trimming removed 3 bases from V and 3 bases from J, with 6 bases in between. Per germline, CDR1 MDHEN and CDR2 SYDVKM. CDR3 length equals 12 residues.

The rearrangement uses TRBV7-8 and TRBJ2-7; 9 bases map to TRBD1. Germline V lookup: CDR1 SGHVS, CDR2 FQNEAQ. V lost 3 bases and J lost 6; bases outside the gene matches: 9. There are 15 residues in the CDR3. The CDR3 region has the DNA TGTGCCAGCAGCTTGGGGGGACAGGGAGGCCGCGAGCAGTACTTC. This gives the protein CASSLGGQGGREQYF. Supplemented by reference TRBV7-8 and TRBJ2-7, the full variable domain reads GAGVSQSPRYKVAKRGQDVALRCDPISGHVSLFWYQQALGQGPEFLTYFQNEAQLDKSGLPSDRFFAERPEGSVSTLKIQRTQQEDSAVYLCASSLGGQGGREQYFGPGTRLTVT.

The chain couples TRBV28 to TRBJ2-1, with unresolved D. CDR1 and CDR2 from the germline V gene are MDHEN and SYDVKM. CDR3 length equals 12 residues. The V gene lost 8 bases and the J gene lost 0 bases, with 5 bases spanning the gap. CDR3 protein: CASGLSYNEQFF. The CDR3 bases are TGTGCCAGCGGCCTCTCCTACAATGAGCAGTTCTTC.

The genes are TRBV18 and TRBJ1-1, with 9 bases that match TRBD1. The germline CDR1 and CDR2 sequences are KGHSH and LQKENI. J gave up 5 bases and V 4 bases, and 5 bases lay outside the gene matches. This CDR3 region has 14 residues. DNA of the CDR3: TGTGCCAGCTCACTTGGACAGGGGTTTACTGAAGCTTTCTTT. Translating gives CASSLGQGFTEAFF.

The V call is TRBV7-7, the J call TRBJ2-1, with no clear D. CDR3 length equals 15 residues. Germline lookup yields CDR1 SSHAT and CDR2 FNYEAQ (reference sequence). The V end lost 6 bases, the J end lost 1 base, and 13 bases lay between the germline ends. The CDR3 sequence is CASSQDWSSYNEQFF. CDR3 bases: TGTGCCAGCAGTCAAGACTGGTCTTCCTACAATGAGCAGTTCTTC.

The CDR3 region is CASSFEGTYEQYF. In nucleotides, the CDR3 is TGTGCCAGCAGTTTCGAGGGAACCTACGAGCAGTACTTC. This chain links TRBV6-5 with TRBJ2-5; D is possibly TRBD2 (5 bases). With the DNA end fitting TRBJ2-7 better, the J assignment may be wrong. CDR1 and CDR2 from the germline V gene are MNHEY and SVGAGI. The CDR3 is made up of 13 amino acids.

This clone showed up just a few times. This chain joins TRBV30 and TRBJ1-2; 8 nucleotides line up with TRBD1. The junction had 11 bases not matched to a gene; V was cut back by 8 bases and J by 3 bases. There are 14 residues in the CDR3. The germline V gene has CDR1 GTSNPN and CDR2 SVGIG (reference sequence). The CDR3 DNA reads TGTGCCCTCATCCAAATGACAGGGGACTATGGCTACACCTTC. Encoded protein: CALIQMTGDYGYTF.

The chain links TRBV5-1 to TRBJ2-2, with 10 bases matching TRBD2. Germline V gene data show CDR1 as SGHRS and CDR2 as YFSETQ. The CDR3 loop spans 15 amino acids. Losses at the gene ends were 2 bases for V and 5 bases for J; bases not matched to a gene: 3. CDR3 sequence: CASSLGLAATGELFF. The CDR3 DNA sequence: TGCGCCAGCAGCTTAGGACTAGCGGCTACCGGGGAGCTGTTTTTT. The full variable domain, in which reference TRBV5-1 and TRBJ2-2 provide the parts outside the CDR3, is KAGVTQTPRYLIKTRGQQVTLSCSPISGHRSVSWYQQTPGQGLQFLFEYFSETQRNKGNFPGRFSGRQFSNSRSEMNVSTLELGDSALYLCASSLGLAATGELFFGEGSRLTVL.

The gene calls are TRBV11-2 and TRBJ1-2; weak D call: TRBD1 (6 bases). This CDR3 comprises 14 residues. The V gene lost 2 bases and the J gene lost 8 bases, with 15 bases spanning the gap. Germline V gene data show CDR1 as SGHAT and CDR2 as FQNNGV. This CDR3 reads CASSLPTGYGGYTF. The CDR3, as DNA: TGTGCCAGCAGCTTACCCACAGGGTACGGCGGCTACACCTTC. Complete variable domain (other parts from reference TRBV11-2 and TRBJ1-2): EAGVAQSPRYKIIEKRQSVAFWCNPISGHATLYWYQQILGQGPKLLIQFQNNGVVDDSQLPKDRFSAERLKGVDSTLKIQPAKLEDSAVYLCASSLPTGYGGYTFGSGTRLTVV.

The gene calls are TRBV7-2 and TRBJ2-7; 10 nucleotides line up with TRBD1. V was clipped by 6 bases and J by 7 bases; unmatched bases: 12. The CDR3 is 15 residues long. Germline values: CDR1 SGHTA, CDR2 FQGNSA. CDR3 residues: CASRPSRDRGREQYF. The CDR3 bases are TGTGCCAGCAGGCCTAGCCGGGACAGGGGACGGGAGCAGTACTTC.

The rearrangement links TRBV30 to TRBJ2-3; a possible D gene is TRBD1 (6 bases). The V end was cut by 8 bases, the J end by 4 bases, with 19 bases between. CDR1 and CDR2 from the germline V gene are GTSNPN and SVGIG (reference sequence). The length of the CDR3 is 14 residues. The CDR3 nucleotides read TGTGCCGGTACGCGTGGGGGCACGGCAGATACGCAGTATTTT. This gives the protein CAGTRGGTADTQYF.

Details on this clone: The DNA is omitted, as the CDR3 cannot be located on it reliably, and the CDR3 follows TCRdb's listing. The V call is TRBV19, the J call TRBJ1-5; the table's D call TRBD1 went unverified against the DNA. 12 amino acids form the CDR3, both terminal residues included. In germline, CDR1 is LNHDA, CDR2 SQIVND (reference sequence). The CDR3 spells CASSIWTRPQHF.

The chain joins TRBV6-5 to TRBJ2-7, with 7 nucleotides matching TRBD1. The germline V gene encodes CDR1 MNHEY and CDR2 SVGAGI. The CDR3 runs 13 residues. The junction had 3 bases not matched to a gene; V was cut back by 6 bases and J by 1 base. Here the CDR3 DNA reads TGTGCCAGCAGCTGGGGACAGTCCTACGAGCAGTACTTC. This encodes CASSWGQSYEQYF.

CDR3 DNA sequence: TGTGCCACCTCCCCCCGGACTAGCGGGTCTGGGAATGAGCAGTTCTTC. This gives the protein CATSPRTSGSGNEQFF. The chain recombines TRBV19 with TRBJ2-1; TRBD2 matches 11 bases. The length of the CDR3 is 16 residues. Germline CDR1 is LNHDA and CDR2 is SQIVND (reference sequence). Unmatched junction bases numbered 15, after V lost 10 bases and J lost 7 bases.

This clone has a single count. This rearrangement joins TRBV7-9 to TRBJ1-2; TRBD1 matches 8 bases. V trimming: 5 bases; J trimming: 6 bases; junction bases outside the gene matches: 5. Germline-derived CDR1 and CDR2 are SEHNR and FQNEAQ (reference sequence). The length of the CDR3 is 13 residues. The CDR3 sequence: CASSQDRVNGYTF. CDR3 nucleotides: TGTGCCAGCAGCCAGGACAGGGTAAATGGCTACACCTTC.

This clone showed up just once. The chain uses TRBV14 and TRBJ2-7; 8 bases align to TRBD1. The germline CDR1 and CDR2 sequences are SGHDN and FVKESK. The ends lost 4 bases at V and 0 bases at J; junction bases unmatched: 5. This CDR3 contains 15 residues. CDR3 in amino acids: CASSRGQGLSYEQYF. The CDR3 nucleotides are TGTGCCAGCAGCCGCGGACAGGGCCTCTCCTACGAGCAGTACTTC.

This clone is medium-sized. This chain joins TRBV6-1 and TRBJ2-3, with TRBD2 matching over 9 bases. Germline V CDR1 and CDR2: MNHNS, SASEGT. Trimming removed 1 base from V and 4 bases from J; junction bases left unmatched: 3. CDR3 length equals 15 residues. The CDR3 is CASSEVSGSADTQYF. DNA of the CDR3: TGTGCCAGCAGTGAAGTTAGCGGGAGCGCAGATACGCAGTATTTT.

The gene calls are TRBV30 and TRBJ1-5; 7 bases are a match to TRBD1. After removal of 5 bases from V and 4 bases from J, the junction contained 8 bases not matched to a gene. Germline CDR1 reads GTSNPN; CDR2 reads SVGIG (reference sequence). The CDR3 has 14 amino acids. The chain's CDR3 is CAWSKGGINQPQHF. For the CDR3, the DNA is TGTGCCTGGTCCAAAGGGGGCATTAATCAGCCCCAGCATTTT.

The chain has TRBV29-1 and TRBJ2-5; TRBD1 agrees at 7 bases. The CDR3 has 12 residues. The germline V gene encodes CDR1 SQVTM and CDR2 ANQGSEA. V trimming: 7 bases; J trimming: 4 bases; junction bases outside the gene matches: 6. The CDR3 DNA follows: TGCAGCGCACGACAGGGAAGAGAGACCCAGTACTTC. The encoded protein is CSARQGRETQYF.

V is TRBV2 and J is TRBJ2-5; D is unclear. The CDR3 is 16 amino acids. CDR1 is SNHLY, CDR2 FYNNEI, per germline. The V and J ends lost 3 bases and 3 bases respectively, with 17 bases between them. In DNA form, the CDR3 reads TGTGCCAGCAGTGATCGCGCATTCAACCCGAAAGAGACCCAGTACTTC. Translating it yields CASSDRAFNPKETQYF. The whole variable domain, remainder taken from reference TRBV2 and TRBJ2-5, is EPEVTQTPSHQVTQMGQEVILRCVPISNHLYFYWYRQILGQKVEFLVSFYNNEISEKSEIFDDQFSVERPDGSNFTLKIRSTKLEDSAMYFCASSDRAFNPKETQYFGPGTRLLVL.

The chain is built from TRBV19 and TRBJ1-4, with D perhaps TRBD1 (6 bases). The CDR3 extends over 14 amino acids. Trimming pared 9 bases from V and 0 bases from J, leaving 11 bases between. Germline V gene sequence: CDR1 LNHDA, CDR2 SQIVND (reference sequence). CDR3 loop: CASKGVATNEKLFF. In nucleotides, the CDR3 is TGTGCCAGCAAGGGGGTTGCAACTAATGAAAAACTGTTTTTT. Looking up the rest from reference TRBV19 and TRBJ1-4 gives the full variable domain: DGGITQSPKYLFRKEGQNVTLSCEQNLNHDAMYWYRQDPGQGLRLIYYSQIVNDFQKGDIAEGYSVSREKKESFPLTVTSAQKNPTAFYLCASKGVATNEKLFFGSGTQLSVL.